Listed here are 27 T cell receptor beta chains from one sample, sequenced in a study of T cells after yellow fever vaccination. In TCRdb, the 5' RACE reads were re-called with MiXCR into one record per CDR3 protein. The data contain over 110,000 distinct CDR3 sequences, 7.7% of them singletons. Sequences were derived from CD4+ T cells sorted from PBMCs, sampled 5 days after the yellow fever booster vaccination. The receptors come from a man aged 25 to 45 who received the YFV17D yellow fever vaccine.

Remarks on this clonotype: Being one base from a much bigger clone, this may be a read error. The chain links TRBV20-1 to TRBJ2-7; the D is unclear. Looked up from germline, CDR1 is DFQATT and CDR2 is SNEGSKA (reference sequence). Trimming left V 1 base short and J 4 bases short, with 14 bases between. The CDR3 sequence is 14 residues long. Written as DNA, the CDR3 is TGCAGTGCTAGAGGAACAGTGTTCTCTTACGAGCAGTACTTC. It yields the protein CSARGTVFSYEQYF.

This clonotype was recorded at least ten times. The CDR3 nucleotides read TGTGCTAGTGGTTCTTTAGCGGGAGATGAGCAGTTCTTC. Protein product: CASGSLAGDEQFF. The V call is TRBV12-5, the J call TRBJ2-1; 9 bases map to TRBD2. Germline V gene data show CDR1 as LGHNT and CDR2 as FRNRAP. The CDR3 spans 13 residues. With 4 bases clipped from V and 8 bases from J, the junction kept 3 bases outside the gene matches.

This clonotype appeared a single time. The gene calls are TRBV15 and TRBJ1-2; perhaps TRBD1 as D (5 bases). From germline, CDR1 is LNHNV and CDR2 YYDKDF (reference sequence). V was pared by 1 base and J by 5 bases, with 38 bases between. The CDR3 is 23 amino acids. The CDR3 sequence is CATSRVSLLGTQSGKCPSYGYTF. DNA for the CDR3: TGTGCCACCAGCAGAGTGAGTTTGTTAGGGACCCAGTCGGGTAAGTGCCCATCATATGGCTACACCTTC.

This clonotype was counted many times. The V and J genes are TRBV6-2 or TRBV6-3 and TRBJ2-1; TRBD2 agrees at 13 bases. Trimming cost V 4 bases and J 12 bases; bases outside gene matches: 9. The length of the CDR3 is 15 residues. From germline, CDR1 is MNHEY and CDR2 SVGEGT. The CDR3 loop reads CASSSLTSGRPRQFF. In DNA, the CDR3 is TGTGCCAGCAGTTCCCTGACTAGCGGGAGGCCCCGGCAGTTCTTC.

The CDR3 nucleotides are TGTGCCAGCAGCGTAGTAGCGGGTGAGCAGTTCTTC. Translating gives CASSVVAGEQFF. The rearrangement links TRBV9 to TRBJ2-1; 7 bases line up with TRBD2. The CDR3 has 12 amino acids. V shed 0 bases and J 9 bases; nucleotides not matched to a gene: 0. Germline V CDR1 and CDR2: SGDLS, YYNGEE.

On this clonotype: A much larger clone is a single base away; this may be a read error. The chain uses TRBV2 and TRBJ2-1, with TRBD1 matching over 7 bases. The CDR3 runs to 13 residues. The V segment lost 7 bases and the J segment 6 bases; nucleotides outside the gene matches: 6. Germline values: CDR1 SNHLY, CDR2 FYNNEI. The CDR3, as DNA: TGTGCCAGCATCCGAGGGGGCGTCAATGAGCAGTTCTTC. The encoded protein is CASIRGGVNEQFF.

This clonotype has at least ten counts. J is TRBJ1-2 and V is TRBV7-2, with D uncertain. The CDR3 extends over 14 amino acids. Trimming left V 1 base short and J 4 bases short, with 10 bases between. The germline CDR1 and CDR2 sequences are SGHTA and FQGNSA. The CDR3 sequence is CASSLDPLGYGYTF. CDR3 nucleotide sequence: TGTGCCAGCAGCTTAGACCCGCTTGGCTATGGCTACACCTTC.

This clonotype was picked up a small number of times. CDR3 loop: CSATKGLAGVSEQYF. The DNA for the CDR3 is TGCAGTGCCACCAAGGGACTAGCGGGAGTGTCCGAGCAGTACTTC. J is TRBJ2-7 and V is TRBV20-1; 14 positions agree with TRBD2. The CDR3 covers 15 residues. CDR1 and CDR2 from the germline V gene are DFQATT and SNEGSKA (reference sequence). V trimming: 6 bases; J trimming: 6 bases; junction bases outside the gene matches: 10.

This clonotype appeared a few times. J is TRBJ1-2 and V is TRBV7-2; no clear D. Germline V gene lookup returns CDR1 SGHTA and CDR2 FQGNSA. This CDR3 comprises 15 residues. V was trimmed by 5 bases and J by 0 bases, leaving 13 bases between them. DNA for the CDR3: TGTGCCAGCAGCGTAAGACCCGGAGCTAACTATGGCTACACCTTC. Protein: CASSVRPGANYGYTF.

This chain joins TRBV13 and TRBJ2-1; 15 bases align to TRBD2. The CDR3 extends over 19 amino acids. Germline V gives CDR1 PRHDT, CDR2 FYEKMQ (reference sequence). The V and J ends lost 11 bases and 5 bases, in that order; junction bases with no gene match: 19. CDR3 nucleotide sequence: TGTGCCCTCAGCCCCGCCGGGACTAGCGGGAGGATAAGCAACAATGAGCAGTTCTTC. Its protein is CALSPAGTSGRISNNEQFF.

This clonotype occurred many times. V and J are TRBV30 and TRBJ1-4; 7 bases match TRBD1. Germline V gives CDR1 GTSNPN, CDR2 SVGIG (reference sequence). J lost 7 bases, V lost 8 bases, and 13 bases had no gene match. The CDR3 is 14 amino acids. CDR3 protein: CALQGGPRGEKLFF. The CDR3, as DNA: TGTGCCCTGCAGGGGGGCCCTCGCGGTGAAAAACTGTTTTTT. Looking up the rest from reference TRBV30 and TRBJ1-4 gives the full variable domain: SQTIHQWPATLVQPVGSPLSLECTVEGTSNPNLYWYRQAAGRGLQLLFYSVGIGQISSEVPQNLSASRPQDRQFILSSKKLLLSDSGFYLCALQGGPRGEKLFFGSGTQLSVL.

There are many counts of this clonotype. As DNA, the CDR3 is TGCGCCAGCAGCGTGTCTAGTTTTGAAAGTGAGCAGTTCTTC. Translating it yields CASSVSSFESEQFF. This rearrangement joins TRBV5-1 to TRBJ2-1; D gene uncertain. Per the germline V gene, CDR1 is SGHRS and CDR2 is YFSETQ. This CDR3 comprises 14 residues. Trimming took 4 bases from V and 9 from J, leaving 17 bases between them.

There are a few counts of this clonotype. The V and J genes are TRBV6-1 and TRBJ1-1; D is perhaps TRBD1 (5 bases). The V gene's germline CDR1 is MNHNS and CDR2 SASEGT. The V end was cut by 7 bases, the J end by 6 bases, with 15 bases between. The CDR3 runs to 13 residues. The CDR3 loop is CASIGREVSEAFF. The CDR3 DNA reads TGTGCCAGCATTGGCAGGGAAGTCTCTGAAGCTTTCTTT.

CDR3 in DNA: TGTGCTAGTGGCTTAACATTAGGACCCCACGTTGACGGGGAGCTGTTTTTT. Translated: CASGLTLGPHVDGELFF. The chain links TRBV12-5 to TRBJ2-2, with D unresolved. Germline V gene data show CDR1 as LGHNT and CDR2 as FRNRAP. The CDR3 sequence is 17 residues long. V was shortened by 6 bases and J by 7 bases, with 24 bases between the two germline ends.

This clonotype occurred many times. In DNA, the CDR3 is TGCGCCAGCAGTCCCGGGACAGACGTTAATCAGCCCCAGCATTTT. It codes for CASSPGTDVNQPQHF. The rearrangement uses TRBV5-1 and TRBJ1-5, with 7 nucleotides matching TRBD1. The CDR3 spans 15 residues. Unmatched junction bases numbered 9, after V lost 5 bases and J lost 4 bases. CDR1 is SGHRS and CDR2 is YFSETQ in the germline V gene. The variable domain in full, completed from reference TRBV5-1 and TRBJ1-5, reads KAGVTQTPRYLIKTRGQQVTLSCSPISGHRSVSWYQQTPGQGLQFLFEYFSETQRNKGNFPGRFSGRQFSNSRSEMNVSTLELGDSALYLCASSPGTDVNQPQHFGDGTRLSIL.

The V call is TRBV28, the J call TRBJ2-5; no firm D call. Trimming shortened V by 9 bases and J by 2 bases, and 4 bases separated the two germline ends. CDR3 length equals 10 residues. Germline V gene lookup returns CDR1 MDHEN and CDR2 SYDVKM. DNA for the CDR3: TGTGCCAGGAGTCAAGAGACCCAGTACTTC. Translating gives CARSQETQYF.

This clonotype came up many times. V and J are TRBV7-9 and TRBJ2-3, with D hard to call. Trimming removed 4 bases from V and 12 bases from J, with 14 bases in between. Germline V gene lookup returns CDR1 SEHNR and CDR2 FQNEAQ (reference sequence). This CDR3 comprises 12 residues. The CDR3 DNA reads as TGTGCCAGCAGCTCGAGCGAGACCGCCCAGTATTTT. Protein sequence: CASSSSETAQYF. The variable domain in full, completed from reference TRBV7-9 and TRBJ2-3, reads DTGVSQNPRHKITKRGQNVTFRCDPISEHNRLYWYRQTLGQGPEFLTYFQNEAQLEKSRLLSDRFSAERPKGSFSTLEIQRTEQGDSAMYLCASSSSETAQYFGPGTRLTVL.

This clonotype was observed many times. J is TRBJ2-1 and V is TRBV20-1, with TRBD2 matching 11 bases. Germline V gives CDR1 DFQATT, CDR2 SNEGSKA (reference sequence). The V and J ends lost 2 bases and 8 bases, in that order; junction bases with no gene match: 8. The CDR3 consists of 15 residues. Written as DNA, the CDR3 is TGCAGTGCTAGAACTAGCGGGAGAGTCTGGGATGAGCAGTTCTTC. Its translation is CSARTSGRVWDEQFF.

This clonotype was detected many times. V gene TRBV11-1 combines with J gene TRBJ2-3, with D maybe TRBD1 (6 bases). The CDR3 covers 18 residues. V gave up 2 bases and J gave up 4 bases, with 22 bases separating them. Germline V gene data show CDR1 as SGHAT and CDR2 as FQDESV (reference sequence). CDR3 in DNA: TGTGCCAGCAGCTTACCGACCGGCTTGTGGGGGCTAGCAGATACGCAGTATTTT. This translates into CASSLPTGLWGLADTQYF. Complete variable domain (other parts from reference TRBV11-1 and TRBJ2-3): EAEVAQSPRYKITEKSQAVAFWCDPISGHATLYWYRQILGQGPELLVQFQDESVVDDSQLPKDRFSAERLKGVDSTLKIQPAELGDSAMYLCASSLPTGLWGLADTQYFGPGTRLTVL.

This clonotype was found many times. This chain uses TRBV2 with TRBJ2-2, with 7 nucleotides matching TRBD1. V was pared by 7 bases and J by 5 bases, with 7 bases of the junction left unmatched. The CDR3 loop spans 14 amino acids. The V gene's germline CDR1 is SNHLY and CDR2 FYNNEI. CDR3 sequence: CASKLQGSTGELFF. In DNA form, the CDR3 reads TGTGCCAGCAAGTTACAGGGGTCGACCGGGGAGCTGTTTTTT.

This clonotype was found many times. This chain connects TRBV6-5 to TRBJ2-1, with 9 bases fitting TRBD2. After removal of 0 bases from V and 4 bases from J, the junction contained 10 bases not matched to a gene. The CDR3 sequence is 18 residues long. The germline gives CDR1 MNHEY, CDR2 SVGAGI. CDR3 nucleotide sequence: TGTGCCAGCAGTTACTCCCCGCCGGCTAGCGGGGTTTACAATGAGCAGTTCTTC. Its protein product is CASSYSPPASGVYNEQFF.

The rearrangement joins TRBV20-1 to TRBJ2-1, with 11 bases aligning to TRBD2. The germline gives CDR1 DFQATT, CDR2 SNEGSKA (reference sequence). CDR3 length: 16 amino acids. V was clipped by 4 bases and J by 6 bases; unmatched bases: 11. The CDR3 loop reads CSATTLLAGDTNEQFF. The CDR3 coding sequence is TGCAGTGCTACGACCCTACTAGCGGGAGATACCAATGAGCAGTTCTTC.

This clonotype was recorded many times. The rearrangement joins TRBV12-3 or TRBV12-4 to TRBJ2-7, with D uncertain. The CDR3 is made up of 12 amino acids. The germline V and J ends were trimmed by 9 bases and 4 bases, with 13 bases remaining between them. The DNA of the CDR3 is TGTGCCAGTAGAAACTACAAGTACGAGCAGTACTTC. It yields the protein CASRNYKYEQYF.

This clonotype was picked up a small number of times. V gene TRBV30 combines with J gene TRBJ2-7; 7 positions match TRBD1. CDR3 length: 11 amino acids. The germline V gene encodes CDR1 GTSNPN and CDR2 SVGIG (reference sequence). V dropped 8 bases and J dropped 0; count of bases not matched to a gene: 1. This CDR3 reads CARQGSYEQYF. DNA for the CDR3: TGTGCCAGACAGGGCTCCTACGAGCAGTACTTC.

This clonotype was observed at least ten times. This chain uses TRBV7-9 with TRBJ1-4, with D hard to call. V lost 0 bases and J 6 bases, leaving 8 bases between the germline ends. CDR3 length: 14 residues. Germline V gives CDR1 SEHNR, CDR2 FQNEAQ (reference sequence). As DNA, the CDR3 is TGTGCCAGCAGCTTAGCACAGATAGATGAAAAACTGTTTTTT. It is translated as CASSLAQIDEKLFF.

This clonotype was seen many times. The J gene is TRBJ2-1, the V gene TRBV3-1, with 9 nucleotides matching TRBD2. Trimming removed 2 bases from V and 3 bases from J; junction bases left unmatched: 2. The CDR3 covers 15 residues. Germline lookup yields CDR1 LGHDT and CDR2 YNNKEL (reference sequence). Written as DNA, the CDR3 is TGTGCCAGCAGCCAATTAGCGGGGGACTACAATGAGCAGTTCTTC. It is translated as CASSQLAGDYNEQFF.

This clonotype was found many times. CDR3 amino acids: CASSVGSGPGEETQYF. In nucleotides, the CDR3 is TGCGCCAGCAGTGTGGGTAGCGGCCCCGGTGAAGAGACCCAGTACTTC. The chain joins TRBV10-1 to TRBJ2-5; D may be TRBD2 (6 bases). Germline lookup yields CDR1 WNHNN and CDR2 SYGVQD (reference sequence). V was trimmed by 4 bases and J by 3 bases, leaving 18 bases between them. The CDR3 is 16 amino acids.